What follows describes a single TCR beta chain. These data come from a study of T cells after yellow fever vaccination. General study results and limits: One caveat is that FACS-sorted repertoires could contain abundant clonotypes contaminating from the bulk population. Weaker in magnitude, the secondary response showed a faster peak on day 5 versus 15. Post-booster repertoires contained most primary-vaccination clones again (96% CD4, 88% CD8).

V dropped 0 bases and J dropped 4 bases, with 13 bases sitting between them. The CDR3 runs to 16 residues. As TCR cDNA was made by 5'RACE template switching, a universal primer site and UMIs were added. Each CDR3 protein is one row after TCRdb ran MiXCR on the 5' RACE reads. The sample includes about 85,000 distinct CDR3 sequences, 10% to 15% of them seen just once. The material was CD8+ T cells not binding an NS4B(214-222) dextramer, sorted from PBMCs, obtained approximately 22 days after the first yellow fever vaccination. This chain connects TRBV12-3 or TRBV12-4 to TRBJ2-1; D is unclear. The source of this sequence is a man aged 18 to 29 who received the YFV17D yellow fever vaccine. The CDR3 loop reads CASSLALAAIYNEQFF. The CDR3 bases are TGTGCCAGCAGTTTAGCCTTGGCCGCTATTTACAATGAGCAGTTCTTC.